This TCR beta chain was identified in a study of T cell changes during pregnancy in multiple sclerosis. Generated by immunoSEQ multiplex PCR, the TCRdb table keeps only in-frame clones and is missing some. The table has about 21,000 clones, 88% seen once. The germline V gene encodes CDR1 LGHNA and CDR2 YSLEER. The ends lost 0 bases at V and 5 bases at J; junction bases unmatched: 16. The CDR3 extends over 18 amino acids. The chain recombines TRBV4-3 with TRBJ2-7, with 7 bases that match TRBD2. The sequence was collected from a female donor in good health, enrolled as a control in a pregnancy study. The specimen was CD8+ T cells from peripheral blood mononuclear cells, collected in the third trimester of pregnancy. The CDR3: CASSQDESSGFVFNEQYF. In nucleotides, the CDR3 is TGCGCCAGCAGCCAAGATGAATCTAGCGGCTTCGTTTTTAACGAGCAGTACTTC.